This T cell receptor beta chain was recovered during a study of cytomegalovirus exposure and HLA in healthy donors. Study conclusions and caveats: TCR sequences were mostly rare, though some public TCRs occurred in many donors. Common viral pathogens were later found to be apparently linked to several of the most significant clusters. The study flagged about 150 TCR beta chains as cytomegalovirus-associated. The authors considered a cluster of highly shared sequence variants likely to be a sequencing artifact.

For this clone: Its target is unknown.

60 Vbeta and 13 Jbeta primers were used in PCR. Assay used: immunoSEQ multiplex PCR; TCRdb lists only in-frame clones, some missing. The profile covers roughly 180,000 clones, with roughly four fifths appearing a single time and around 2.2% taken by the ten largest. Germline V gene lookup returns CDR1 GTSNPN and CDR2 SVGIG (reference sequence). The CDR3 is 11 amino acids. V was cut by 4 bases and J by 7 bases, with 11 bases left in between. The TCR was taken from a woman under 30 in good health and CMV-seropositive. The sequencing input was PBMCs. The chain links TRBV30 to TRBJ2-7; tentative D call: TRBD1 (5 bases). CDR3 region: CAWTQGAEQYV. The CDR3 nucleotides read TGTGCCTGGACCCAGGGCGCAGAGCAGTACGTC.